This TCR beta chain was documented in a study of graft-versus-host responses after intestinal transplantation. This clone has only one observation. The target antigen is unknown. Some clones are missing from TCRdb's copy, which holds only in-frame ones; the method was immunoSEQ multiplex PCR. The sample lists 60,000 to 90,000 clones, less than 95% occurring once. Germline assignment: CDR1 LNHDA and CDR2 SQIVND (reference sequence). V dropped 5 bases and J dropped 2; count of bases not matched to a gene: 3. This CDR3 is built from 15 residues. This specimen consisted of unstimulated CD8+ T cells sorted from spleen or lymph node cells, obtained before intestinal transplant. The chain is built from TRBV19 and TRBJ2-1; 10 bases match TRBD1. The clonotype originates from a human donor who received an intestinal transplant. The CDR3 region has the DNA TGTGCCAGTAGTTCGGGGACAGGGGCCTACAATGAGCAGTTCTTC. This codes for CASSSGTGAYNEQFF.